This T cell receptor (beta chain) is drawn from a study of blood T cell repertoires in COVID-19. Researchers sorted participants into cohorts using their self-reported clinical history. Repertoires were generated with immunoSEQ multiplex PCR, while TCRdb's copy carries only in-frame clones and drops some. The sample lists roughly 300,000 clones; 85% to 90% were seen once. This CDR3 comprises 14 residues. The germline CDR1 and CDR2 sequences are MGHDK and SYGVNS. V was cut by 6 bases and J by 0 bases, with 12 bases left in between. The TCR was taken from a woman between 18 and 30 years old who had recovered from COVID-19. J is TRBJ2-7 and V is TRBV25-1; possible D gene TRBD1, 6 bases. The sample consisted of PBMCs or T cells enriched from blood (not recorded which). As DNA, the CDR3 is TGTGCCAGCAGCCCCACAGGGTACTCCTACGAGCAGTACTTC. Translated: CASSPTGYSYEQYF.